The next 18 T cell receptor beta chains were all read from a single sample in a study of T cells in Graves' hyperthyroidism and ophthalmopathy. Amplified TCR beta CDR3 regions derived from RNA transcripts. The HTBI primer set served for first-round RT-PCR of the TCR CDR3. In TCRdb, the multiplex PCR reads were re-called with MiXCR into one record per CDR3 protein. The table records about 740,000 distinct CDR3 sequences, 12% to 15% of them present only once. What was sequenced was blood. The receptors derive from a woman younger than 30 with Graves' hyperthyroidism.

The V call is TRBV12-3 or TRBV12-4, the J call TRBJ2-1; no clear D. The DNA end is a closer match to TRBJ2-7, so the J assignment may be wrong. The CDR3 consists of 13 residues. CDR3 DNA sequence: TGTGCCAGCAGATGGCGAACCGACAATGAGCAGTACTTC. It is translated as CASRWRTDNEQYF.

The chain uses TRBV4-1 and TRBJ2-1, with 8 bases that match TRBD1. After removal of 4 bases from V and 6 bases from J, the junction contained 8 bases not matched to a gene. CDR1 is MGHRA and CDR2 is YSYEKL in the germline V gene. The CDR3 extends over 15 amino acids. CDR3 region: CASSPLGQGSNEQFF. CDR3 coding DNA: TGCGCCAGCAGCCCCCTAGGACAGGGTAGCAATGAGCAGTTCTTC.

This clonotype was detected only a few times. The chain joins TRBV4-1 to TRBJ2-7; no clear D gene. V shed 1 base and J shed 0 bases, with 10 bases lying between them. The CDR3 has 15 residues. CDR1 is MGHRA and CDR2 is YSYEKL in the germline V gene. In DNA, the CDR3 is TGCGCCAGCAGCCAAGGTATAGGCAGCTCCTACGAGCAGTACTTC. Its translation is CASSQGIGSSYEQYF.

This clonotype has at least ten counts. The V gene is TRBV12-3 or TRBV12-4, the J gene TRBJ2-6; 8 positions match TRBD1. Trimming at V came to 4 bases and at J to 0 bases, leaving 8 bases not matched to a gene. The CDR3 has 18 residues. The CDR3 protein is CASSSTRTGLSGANVLTF. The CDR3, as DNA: TGTGCCAGCAGTTCGACTCGGACAGGGCTCTCTGGGGCCAACGTCCTGACTTTC.

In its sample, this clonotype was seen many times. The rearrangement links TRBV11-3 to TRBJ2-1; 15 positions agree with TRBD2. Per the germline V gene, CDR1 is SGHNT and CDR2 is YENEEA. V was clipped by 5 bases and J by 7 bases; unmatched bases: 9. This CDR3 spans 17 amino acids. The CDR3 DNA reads TGTGCCAGCAGCCCTTGGACTAGCGGGAGGGAACTAAATGAGCAGTTCTTC. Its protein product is CASSPWTSGRELNEQFF.

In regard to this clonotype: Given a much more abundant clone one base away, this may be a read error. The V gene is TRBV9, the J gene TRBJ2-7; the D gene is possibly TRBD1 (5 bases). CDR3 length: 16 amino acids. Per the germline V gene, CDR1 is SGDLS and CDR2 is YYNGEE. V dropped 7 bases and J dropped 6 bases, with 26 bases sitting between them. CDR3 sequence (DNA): TGTGCCAGCTCACCGCCATTTAGACAGCCCTTCGGCGAGCAGTACTTC. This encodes CASSPPFRQPFGEQYF.

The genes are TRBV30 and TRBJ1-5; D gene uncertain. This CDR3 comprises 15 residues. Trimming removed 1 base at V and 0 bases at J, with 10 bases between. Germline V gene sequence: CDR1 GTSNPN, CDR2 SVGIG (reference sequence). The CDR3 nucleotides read TGTGCCTGGAGTGACCAGACCAGTAGCAATCAGCCCCAGCATTTT. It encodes CAWSDQTSSNQPQHF. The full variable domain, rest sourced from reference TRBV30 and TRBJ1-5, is SQTIHQWPATLVQPVGSPLSLECTVEGTSNPNLYWYRQAAGRGLQLLFYSVGIGQISSEVPQNLSASRPQDRQFILSSKKLLLSDSGFYLCAWSDQTSSNQPQHFGDGTRLSIL.

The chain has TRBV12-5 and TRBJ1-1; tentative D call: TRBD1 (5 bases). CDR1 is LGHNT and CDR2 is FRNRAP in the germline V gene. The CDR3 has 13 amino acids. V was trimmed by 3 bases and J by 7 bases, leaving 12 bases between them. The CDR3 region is CASGLRGYIEAFF. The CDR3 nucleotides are TGTGCTAGTGGTTTAAGGGGTTACATTGAAGCTTTCTTT.

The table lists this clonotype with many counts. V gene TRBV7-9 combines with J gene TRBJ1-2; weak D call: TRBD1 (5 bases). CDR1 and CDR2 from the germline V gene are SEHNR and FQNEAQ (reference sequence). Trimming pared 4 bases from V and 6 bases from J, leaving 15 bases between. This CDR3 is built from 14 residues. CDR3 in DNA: TGTGCCAGCAGCTCGGGGCCGGGGCAGGATGGCTACACCTTC. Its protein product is CASSSGPGQDGYTF. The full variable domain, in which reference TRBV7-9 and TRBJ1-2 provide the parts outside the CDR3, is DTGVSQNPRHKITKRGQNVTFRCDPISEHNRLYWYRQTLGQGPEFLTYFQNEAQLEKSRLLSDRFSAERPKGSFSTLEIQRTEQGDSAMYLCASSSGPGQDGYTFGSGTRLTVV.

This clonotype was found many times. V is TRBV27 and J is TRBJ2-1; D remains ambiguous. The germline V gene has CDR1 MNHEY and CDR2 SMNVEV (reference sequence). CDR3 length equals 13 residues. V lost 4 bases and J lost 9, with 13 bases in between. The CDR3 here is CASSSSLSGEQFF. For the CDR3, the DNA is TGTGCCAGCAGTTCTTCCCTGTCTGGTGAGCAGTTCTTC.

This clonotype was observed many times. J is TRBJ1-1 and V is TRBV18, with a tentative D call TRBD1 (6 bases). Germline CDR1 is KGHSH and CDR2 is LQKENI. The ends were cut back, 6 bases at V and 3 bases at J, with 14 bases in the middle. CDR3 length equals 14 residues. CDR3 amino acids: CASSSVGGDTEAFF. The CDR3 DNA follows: TGTGCCAGCTCGAGCGTAGGGGGAGACACTGAAGCTTTCTTT.

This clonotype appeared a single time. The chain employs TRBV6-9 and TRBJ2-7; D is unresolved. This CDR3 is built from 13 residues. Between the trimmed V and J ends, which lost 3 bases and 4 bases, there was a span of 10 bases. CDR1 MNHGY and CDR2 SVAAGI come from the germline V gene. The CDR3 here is CASSYEAAYEQYF. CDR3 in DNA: TGTGCCAGCAGTTACGAGGCGGCGTACGAGCAGTACTTC.

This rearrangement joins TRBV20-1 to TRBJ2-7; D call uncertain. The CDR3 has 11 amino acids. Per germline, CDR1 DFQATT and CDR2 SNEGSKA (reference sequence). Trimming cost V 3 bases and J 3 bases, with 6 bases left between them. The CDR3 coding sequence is TGCAGTGCTAGTTCAGTCTACGAGCAGTACTTC. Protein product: CSASSVYEQYF.

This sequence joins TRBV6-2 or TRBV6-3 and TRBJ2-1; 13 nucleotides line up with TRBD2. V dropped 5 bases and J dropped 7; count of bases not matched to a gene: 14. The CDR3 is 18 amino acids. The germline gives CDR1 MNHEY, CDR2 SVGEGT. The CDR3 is CASSRGLAGATRGNEQFF. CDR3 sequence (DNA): TGTGCCAGCAGTCGCGGACTAGCGGGAGCTACGAGGGGGAATGAGCAGTTCTTC.

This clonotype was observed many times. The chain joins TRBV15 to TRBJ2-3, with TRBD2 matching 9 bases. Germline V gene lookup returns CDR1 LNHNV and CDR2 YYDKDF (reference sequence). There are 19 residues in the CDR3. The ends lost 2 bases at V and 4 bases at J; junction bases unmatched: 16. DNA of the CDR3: TGTGCCACCAGCAGAATCTCGGTTTCAGCTAGCGGGAACTCAGATACGCAGTATTTT. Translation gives CATSRISVSASGNSDTQYF.

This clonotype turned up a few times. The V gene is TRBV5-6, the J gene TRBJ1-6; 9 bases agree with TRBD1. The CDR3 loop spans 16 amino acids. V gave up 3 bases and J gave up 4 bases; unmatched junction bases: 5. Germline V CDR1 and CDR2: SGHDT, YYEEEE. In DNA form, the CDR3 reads TGTGCCAGCAGCTGGACCGGGACAGGGTATAATTCACCCCTCCACTTT. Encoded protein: CASSWTGTGYNSPLHF. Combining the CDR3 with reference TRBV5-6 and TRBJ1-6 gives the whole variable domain DAGVTQSPTHLIKTRGQQVTLRCSPKSGHDTVSWYQQALGQGPQFIFQYYEEEERQRGNFPDRFSGHQFPNYSSELNVNALLLGDSALYLCASSWTGTGYNSPLHFGNGTRLTVT.

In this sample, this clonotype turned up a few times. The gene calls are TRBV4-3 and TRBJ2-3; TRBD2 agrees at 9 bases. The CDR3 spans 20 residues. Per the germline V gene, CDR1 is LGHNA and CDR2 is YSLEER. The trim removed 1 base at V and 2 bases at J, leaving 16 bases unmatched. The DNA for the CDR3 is TGCGCCAGCAGCCAAGGAATCCTGGCGGGAGGGCCTGGATTCACAGATACGCAGTATTTT. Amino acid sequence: CASSQGILAGGPGFTDTQYF.

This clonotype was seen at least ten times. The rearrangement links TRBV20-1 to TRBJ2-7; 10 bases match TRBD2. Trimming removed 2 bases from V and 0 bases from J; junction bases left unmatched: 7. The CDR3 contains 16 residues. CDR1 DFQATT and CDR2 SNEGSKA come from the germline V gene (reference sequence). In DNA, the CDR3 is TGCAGTGCTAGACCCTCACTAGCGGGAAACTCCTACGAGCAGTACTTC. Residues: CSARPSLAGNSYEQYF.